This T cell receptor beta chain was retrieved from a study of blood T cell repertoires in COVID-19. The data were produced by immunoSEQ multiplex PCR, yet TCRdb's version contains in-frame clones alone and is incomplete. The sample lists 200,000 to 250,000 clones; under 90% were seen once. This CDR3 contains 14 residues. Looked up from germline, CDR1 is SQVTM and CDR2 is ANQGSEA. With 7 bases clipped from V and 3 bases from J, the junction kept 5 bases outside the gene matches. Symptom resolution, clearance, or two negative PCRs marked donors in Cohort 3 as recovered. The rearrangement uses TRBV29-1 and TRBJ2-3, with 12 bases that match TRBD1. The receptor comes from a man in his fifties or sixties who had recovered from COVID-19. What was sequenced was PBMCs or T cells enriched from blood (not recorded which). The CDR3 DNA is TGCAGCGCCGGGGGACAGGGGGCTACAGATACGCAGTATTTT. It translates to CSAGGQGATDTQYF.